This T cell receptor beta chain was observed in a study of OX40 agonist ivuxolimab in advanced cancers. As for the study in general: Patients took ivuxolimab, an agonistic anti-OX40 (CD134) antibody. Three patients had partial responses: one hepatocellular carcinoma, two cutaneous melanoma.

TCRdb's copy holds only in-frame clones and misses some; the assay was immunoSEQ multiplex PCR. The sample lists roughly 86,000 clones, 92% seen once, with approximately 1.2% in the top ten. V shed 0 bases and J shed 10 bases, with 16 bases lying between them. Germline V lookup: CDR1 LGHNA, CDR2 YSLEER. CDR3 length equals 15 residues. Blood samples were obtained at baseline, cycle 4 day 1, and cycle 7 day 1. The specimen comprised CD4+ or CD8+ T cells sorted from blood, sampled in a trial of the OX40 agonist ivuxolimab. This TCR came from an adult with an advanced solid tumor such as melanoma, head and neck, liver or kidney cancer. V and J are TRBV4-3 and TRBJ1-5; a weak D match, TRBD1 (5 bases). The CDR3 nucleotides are TGCGCCAGCAGCCAAGATCGCCGGGACGGTAGTCCCCAGCATTTT. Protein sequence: CASSQDRRDGSPQHF.